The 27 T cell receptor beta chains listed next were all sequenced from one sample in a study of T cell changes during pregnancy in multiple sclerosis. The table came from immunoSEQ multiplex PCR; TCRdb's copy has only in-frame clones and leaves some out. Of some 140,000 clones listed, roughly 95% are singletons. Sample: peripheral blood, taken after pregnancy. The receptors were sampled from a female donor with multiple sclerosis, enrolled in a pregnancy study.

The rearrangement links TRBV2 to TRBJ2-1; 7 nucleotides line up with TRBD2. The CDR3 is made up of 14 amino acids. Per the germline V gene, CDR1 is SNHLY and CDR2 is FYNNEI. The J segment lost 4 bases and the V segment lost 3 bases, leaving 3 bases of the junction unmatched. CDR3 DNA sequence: TGTGCCAGCAGTGATAATAGCGGGTACAATGAGCAGTTCTTC. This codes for CASSDNSGYNEQFF.

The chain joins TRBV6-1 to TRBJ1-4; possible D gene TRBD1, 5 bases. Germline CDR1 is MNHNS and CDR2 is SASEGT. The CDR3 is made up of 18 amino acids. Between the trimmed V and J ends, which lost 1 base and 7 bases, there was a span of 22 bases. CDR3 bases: TGTGCCAGCAGTGAAGTGAGGCAGGGCCGAGGCTTTGGTGAAAAACTGTTTTTT. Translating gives CASSEVRQGRGFGEKLFF.

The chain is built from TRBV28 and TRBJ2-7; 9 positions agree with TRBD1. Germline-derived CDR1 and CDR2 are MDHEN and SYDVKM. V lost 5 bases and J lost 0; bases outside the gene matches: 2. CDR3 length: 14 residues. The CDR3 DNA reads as TGTGCCAGCAGTGTGACAGGGGGCTCCTACGAGCAGTACTTC. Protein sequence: CASSVTGGSYEQYF.

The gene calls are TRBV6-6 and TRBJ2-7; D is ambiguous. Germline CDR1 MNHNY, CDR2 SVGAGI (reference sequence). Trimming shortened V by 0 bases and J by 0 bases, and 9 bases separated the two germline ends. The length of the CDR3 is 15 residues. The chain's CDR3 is CASSYSHQSSYEQYF. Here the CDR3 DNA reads TGTGCCAGCAGTTACTCACACCAAAGCTCCTACGAGCAGTACTTC.

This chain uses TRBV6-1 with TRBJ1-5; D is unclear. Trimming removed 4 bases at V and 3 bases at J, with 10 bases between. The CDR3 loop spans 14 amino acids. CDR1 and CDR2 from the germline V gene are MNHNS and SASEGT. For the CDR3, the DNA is TGTGCCAGCAGTGTGGTCGCGTTCAATCAGCCCCAGCATTTT. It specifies CASSVVAFNQPQHF.

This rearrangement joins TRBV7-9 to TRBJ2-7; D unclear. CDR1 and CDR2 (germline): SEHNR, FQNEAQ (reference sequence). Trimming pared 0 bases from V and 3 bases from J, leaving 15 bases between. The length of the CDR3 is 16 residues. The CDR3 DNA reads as TGTGCCAGCAGCTTAGCGCTGTCCAAACAGAACTACGAGCAGTACTTC. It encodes CASSLALSKQNYEQYF.

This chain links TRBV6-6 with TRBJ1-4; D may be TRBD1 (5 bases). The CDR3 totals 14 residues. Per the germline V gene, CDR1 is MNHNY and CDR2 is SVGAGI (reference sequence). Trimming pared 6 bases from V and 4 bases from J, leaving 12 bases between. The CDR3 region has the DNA TGTGCCAGCAGCCCAGGGCCCCGTAATGAAAAACTGTTTTTT. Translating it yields CASSPGPRNEKLFF.

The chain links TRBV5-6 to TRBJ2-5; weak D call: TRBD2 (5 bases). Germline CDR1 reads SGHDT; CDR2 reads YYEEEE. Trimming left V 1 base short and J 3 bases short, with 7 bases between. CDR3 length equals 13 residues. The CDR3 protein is CASSLFSEETQYF. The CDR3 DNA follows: TGTGCCAGCAGCTTGTTTAGCGAAGAGACCCAGTACTTC.

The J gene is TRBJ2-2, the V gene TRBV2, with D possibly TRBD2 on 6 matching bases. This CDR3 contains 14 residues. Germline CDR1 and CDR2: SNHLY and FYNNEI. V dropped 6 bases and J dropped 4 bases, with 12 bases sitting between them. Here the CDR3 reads CASRRDLFTGELFF. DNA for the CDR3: TGTGCCAGCAGGCGGGACCTCTTCACCGGGGAGCTGTTTTTT. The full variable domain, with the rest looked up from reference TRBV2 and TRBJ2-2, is EPEVTQTPSHQVTQMGQEVILRCVPISNHLYFYWYRQILGQKVEFLVSFYNNEISEKSEIFDDQFSVERPDGSNFTLKIRSTKLEDSAMYFCASRRDLFTGELFFGEGSRLTVL.

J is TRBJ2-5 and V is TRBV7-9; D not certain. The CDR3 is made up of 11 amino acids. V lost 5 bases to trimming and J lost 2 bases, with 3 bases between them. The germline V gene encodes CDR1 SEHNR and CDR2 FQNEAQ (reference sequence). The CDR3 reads CASSVQETQYF. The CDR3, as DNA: TGTGCCAGCAGCGTACAAGAGACCCAGTACTTC.

In DNA form, the CDR3 reads TGTGCCAGTAGTGCGGGAGCAGATCAGCCCCAGCATTTT. Translating gives CASSAGADQPQHF. This chain connects TRBV19 to TRBJ1-5; no firm D call. The CDR3 consists of 13 residues. Germline lookup yields CDR1 LNHDA and CDR2 SQIVND (reference sequence). V lost 5 bases and J lost 5, with 10 bases in between.

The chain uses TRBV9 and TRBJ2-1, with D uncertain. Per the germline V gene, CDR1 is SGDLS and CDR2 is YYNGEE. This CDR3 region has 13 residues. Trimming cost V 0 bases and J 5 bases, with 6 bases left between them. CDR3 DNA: TGTGCCAGCAGCGTAGGGAGTCACAATGAGCAGTTCTTC. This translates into CASSVGSHNEQFF. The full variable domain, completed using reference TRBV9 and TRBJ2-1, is DSGVTQTPKHLITATGQRVTLRCSPRSGDLSVYWYQQSLDQGLQFLIQYYNGEERAKGNILERFSAQQFPDLHSELNLSSLELGDSALYFCASSVGSHNEQFFGPGTRLTVL.

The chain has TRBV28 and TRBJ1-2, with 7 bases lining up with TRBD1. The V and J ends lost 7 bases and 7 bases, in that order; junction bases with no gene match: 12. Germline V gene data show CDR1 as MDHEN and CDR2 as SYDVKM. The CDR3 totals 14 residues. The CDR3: CASTSGRGTGGYTF. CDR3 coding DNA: TGTGCCAGCACCTCCGGCAGGGGGACCGGTGGCTACACCTTC.

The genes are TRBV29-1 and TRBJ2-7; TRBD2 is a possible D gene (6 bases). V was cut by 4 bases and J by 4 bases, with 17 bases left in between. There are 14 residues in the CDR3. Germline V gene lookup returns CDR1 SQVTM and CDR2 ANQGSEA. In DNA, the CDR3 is TGCAGCGTTGTGGGGGGAGTACGGGGTTACGAGCAGTACTTC. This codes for CSVVGGVRGYEQYF.

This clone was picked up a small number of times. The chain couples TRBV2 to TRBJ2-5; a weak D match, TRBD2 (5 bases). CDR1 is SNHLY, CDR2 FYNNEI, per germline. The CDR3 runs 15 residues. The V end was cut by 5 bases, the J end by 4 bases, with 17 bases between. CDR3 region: CASSREDLLAETQYF. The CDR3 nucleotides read TGTGCCAGCAGTCGGGAAGACCTGTTAGCAGAGACCCAGTACTTC. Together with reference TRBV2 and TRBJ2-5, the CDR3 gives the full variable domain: EPEVTQTPSHQVTQMGQEVILRCVPISNHLYFYWYRQILGQKVEFLVSFYNNEISEKSEIFDDQFSVERPDGSNFTLKIRSTKLEDSAMYFCASSREDLLAETQYFGPGTRLLVL.

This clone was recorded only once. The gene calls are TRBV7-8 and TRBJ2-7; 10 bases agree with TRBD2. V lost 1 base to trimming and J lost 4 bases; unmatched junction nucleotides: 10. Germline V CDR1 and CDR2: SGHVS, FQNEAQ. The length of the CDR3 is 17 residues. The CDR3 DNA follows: TGTGCCAGCAGCTTAGGGGTTGTCACTAGCGGGATGTACGAGCAGTACTTC. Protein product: CASSLGVVTSGMYEQYF.

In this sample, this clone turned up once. CDR3 nucleotide sequence: TGTGCCAGCGGTCCCACCGGGACACCCTACGAGCAGTACTTC. It specifies CASGPTGTPYEQYF. This chain joins TRBV28 and TRBJ2-7, with D possibly TRBD1 on 6 matching bases. CDR3 length equals 14 residues. Germline CDR1 MDHEN, CDR2 SYDVKM. The ends were cut back, 8 bases at V and 2 bases at J, with 16 bases in the middle. The variable domain in full, with the rest retrieved from reference TRBV28 and TRBJ2-7, is DVKVTQSSRYLVKRTGEKVFLECVQDMDHENMFWYRQDPGLGLRLIYFSYDVKMKEKGDIPEGYSVSREKKERFSLILESASTNQTSMYLCASGPTGTPYEQYFGPGTRLTVT.

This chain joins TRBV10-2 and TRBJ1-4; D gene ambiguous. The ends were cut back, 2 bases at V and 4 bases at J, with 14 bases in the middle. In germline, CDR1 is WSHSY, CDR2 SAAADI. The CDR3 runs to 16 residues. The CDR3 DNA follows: TGCGCCAGCAGTGAGAGGCCGGAGGGTTATAATGAAAAACTGTTTTTT. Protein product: CASSERPEGYNEKLFF.

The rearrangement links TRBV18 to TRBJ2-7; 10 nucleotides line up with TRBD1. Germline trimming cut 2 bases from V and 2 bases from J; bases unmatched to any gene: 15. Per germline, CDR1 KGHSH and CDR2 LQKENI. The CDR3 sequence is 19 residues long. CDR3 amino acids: CASSPKFLAPGQGTYEQYF. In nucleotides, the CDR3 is TGTGCCAGCTCACCAAAATTCTTGGCCCCGGGACAGGGGACCTACGAGCAGTACTTC.

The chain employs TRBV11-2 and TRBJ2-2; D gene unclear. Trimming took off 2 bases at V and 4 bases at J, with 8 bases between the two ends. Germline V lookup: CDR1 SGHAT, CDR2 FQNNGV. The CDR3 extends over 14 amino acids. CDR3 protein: CASSLLRVTGELFF. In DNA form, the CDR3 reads TGTGCCAGCAGCTTACTGCGAGTCACCGGGGAGCTGTTTTTT.

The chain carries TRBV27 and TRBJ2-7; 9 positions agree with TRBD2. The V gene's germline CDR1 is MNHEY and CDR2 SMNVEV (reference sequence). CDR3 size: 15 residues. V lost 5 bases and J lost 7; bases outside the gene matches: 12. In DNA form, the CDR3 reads TGTGCCAGCAGTGGAGCGGGGGGCCTTCGGGATGAGCAGTACTTC. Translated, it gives CASSGAGGLRDEQYF.

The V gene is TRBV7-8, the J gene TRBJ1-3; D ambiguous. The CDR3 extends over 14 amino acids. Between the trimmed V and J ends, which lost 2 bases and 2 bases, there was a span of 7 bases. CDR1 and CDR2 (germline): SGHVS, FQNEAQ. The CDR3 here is CASSLRTPGNTIYF. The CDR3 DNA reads TGTGCCAGCAGCTTAAGGACTCCTGGAAACACCATATATTTT.

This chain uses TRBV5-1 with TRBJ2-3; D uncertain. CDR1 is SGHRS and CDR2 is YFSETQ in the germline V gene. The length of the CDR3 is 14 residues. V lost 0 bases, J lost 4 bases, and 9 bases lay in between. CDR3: CASSLGVAADTQYF. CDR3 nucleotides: TGCGCCAGCAGCTTGGGAGTCGCGGCAGATACGCAGTATTTT.

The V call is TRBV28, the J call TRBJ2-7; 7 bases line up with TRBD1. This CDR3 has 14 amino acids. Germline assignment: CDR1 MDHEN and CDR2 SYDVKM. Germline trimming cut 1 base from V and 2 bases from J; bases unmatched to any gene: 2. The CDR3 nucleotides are TGTGCCAGCAGTTTATATACAGGGGCCTACGAGCAGTACTTC. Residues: CASSLYTGAYEQYF.

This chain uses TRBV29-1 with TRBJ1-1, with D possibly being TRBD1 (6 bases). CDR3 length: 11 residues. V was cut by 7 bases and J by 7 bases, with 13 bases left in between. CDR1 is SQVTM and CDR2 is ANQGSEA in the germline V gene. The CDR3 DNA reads TGCAGCGCAGTCAGGGGTGGTGAAGCTTTCTTT. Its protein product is CSAVRGGEAFF.

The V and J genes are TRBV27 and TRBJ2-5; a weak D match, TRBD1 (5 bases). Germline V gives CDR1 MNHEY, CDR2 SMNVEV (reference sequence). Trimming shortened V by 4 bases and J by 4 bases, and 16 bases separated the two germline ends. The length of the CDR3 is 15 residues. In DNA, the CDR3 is TGTGCCAGCAGTTCTAGTGGACACCCCGGAGAGACCCAGTACTTC. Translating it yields CASSSSGHPGETQYF.

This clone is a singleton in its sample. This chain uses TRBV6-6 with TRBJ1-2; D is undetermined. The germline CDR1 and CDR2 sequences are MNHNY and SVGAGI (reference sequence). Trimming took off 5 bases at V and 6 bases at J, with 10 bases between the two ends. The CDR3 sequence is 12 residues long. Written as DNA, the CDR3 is TGTGCCAGCAGTCCAGACTGGGATGGCTACACCTTC. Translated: CASSPDWDGYTF.